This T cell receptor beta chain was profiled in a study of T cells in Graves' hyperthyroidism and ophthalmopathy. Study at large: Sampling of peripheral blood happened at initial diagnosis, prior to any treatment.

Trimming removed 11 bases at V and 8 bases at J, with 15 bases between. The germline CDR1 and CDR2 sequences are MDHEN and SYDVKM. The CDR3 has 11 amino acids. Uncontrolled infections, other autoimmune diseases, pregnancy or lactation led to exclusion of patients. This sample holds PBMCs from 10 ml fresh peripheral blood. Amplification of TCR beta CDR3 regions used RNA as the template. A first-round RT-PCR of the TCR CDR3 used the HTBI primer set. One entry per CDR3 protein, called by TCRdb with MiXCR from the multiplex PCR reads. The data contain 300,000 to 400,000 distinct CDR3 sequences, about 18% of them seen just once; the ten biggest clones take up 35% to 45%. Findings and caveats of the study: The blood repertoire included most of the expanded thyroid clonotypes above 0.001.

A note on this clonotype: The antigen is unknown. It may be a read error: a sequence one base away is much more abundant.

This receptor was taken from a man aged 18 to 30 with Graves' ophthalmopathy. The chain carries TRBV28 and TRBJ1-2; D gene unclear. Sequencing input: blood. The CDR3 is CAGYTWGGYTF. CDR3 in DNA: TGTGCCGGCTATACTTGGGGAGGCTACACCTTC.